These 27 T cell receptor beta chains came from one sample sequenced in a study of beta chain features in type 1 diabetes. Study-level results: Within each of all four CD4+ subsets, Type 1 diabetes patients had TCRB CDR3s that were moderately but significantly shorter.

Isolated RNA was reverse transcribed in full, so expressed TCRB transcripts were sequenced. Libraries were prepared by immunoSEQ multiplex PCR; TCRdb keeps only in-frame clonotypes and omits some of them. Of hundreds of thousands of clones listed, around 15% are singletons. Their antigens are not known. Sequencing was done on a sample of naive CD4+ T cells from blood. These receptors were taken from a man aged 18 to 30 with type 1 diabetes.

V and J are TRBV5-4 and TRBJ2-5; 8 nucleotides line up with TRBD2. The V gene end was trimmed by 4 bases and the J gene end by 4 bases; junction bases not matched to a gene: 9. Germline V CDR1 and CDR2: SGHNT, YYREEE (reference sequence). The CDR3 is made up of 15 amino acids. The CDR3 DNA reads as TGTGCCAGCAGCACTGGGACCAGCGGGGGAGAGACCCAGTACTTC. Translating it yields CASSTGTSGGETQYF. Based on the CDR3 plus reference TRBV5-4 and TRBJ2-5, the full variable domain is ETGVTQSPTHLIKTRGQQVTLRCSSQSGHNTVSWYQQALGQGPQFIFQYYREEENGRGNFPPRFSGLQFPNYSSELNVNALELDDSALYLCASSTGTSGGETQYFGPGTRLLVL.

The V call is TRBV7-2, the J call TRBJ1-6; 7 bases match TRBD1. J gave up 8 bases and V 5 bases, and 3 bases lay outside the gene matches. The CDR3 is 13 residues long. CDR1 and CDR2 (germline): SGHTA, FQGNSA. DNA of the CDR3: TGTGCCAGCAGCCGCGACAGGGATTCACCCCTCCACTTT. Translated: CASSRDRDSPLHF.

This clone occurred a few times. The chain uses TRBV19 and TRBJ1-1; D is perhaps TRBD1 (6 bases). There are 14 residues in the CDR3. Germline V CDR1 and CDR2: LNHDA, SQIVND (reference sequence). Trimming left V 7 bases short and J 1 base short, with 13 bases between. CDR3: CASNQDSWNTEAFF. DNA for the CDR3: TGTGCCAGTAATCAGGACAGCTGGAACACTGAAGCTTTCTTT.

This rearrangement joins TRBV4-2 to TRBJ2-7; D is unclear. This CDR3 spans 16 amino acids. The germline gives CDR1 LGHNA, CDR2 YNFKEQ. V shed 0 bases and J shed 3 bases, with 15 bases lying between them. The CDR3 loop is CASSQDRQSYRYEQYF. The DNA of the CDR3 is TGTGCCAGCAGCCAAGATAGGCAAAGCTATCGCTACGAGCAGTACTTC.

This clone has only a few counts. J is TRBJ2-5 and V is TRBV4-1, with 8 nucleotides matching TRBD2. Germline assignment: CDR1 MGHRA and CDR2 YSYEKL. The trim removed 4 bases at V and 4 bases at J, leaving 14 bases unmatched. This CDR3 has 17 residues. CDR3 region: CASSPSSSGRGSETQYF. CDR3 sequence (DNA): TGCGCCAGCAGCCCAAGTTCCAGCGGGAGAGGGTCAGAGACCCAGTACTTC.

This chain uses TRBV10-1 with TRBJ1-2; D is unresolved. This CDR3 contains 10 residues. V was shortened by 3 bases and J by 6 bases, with 2 bases between the two germline ends. Germline V lookup: CDR1 WNHNN, CDR2 SYGVQD (reference sequence). In DNA, the CDR3 is TGCGCCAGCAGTGATAATGGCTACACCTTC. It yields the protein CASSDNGYTF.

The chain combines TRBV27 with TRBJ2-1; 9 bases match TRBD2. This CDR3 has 16 amino acids. Germline CDR1 and CDR2: MNHEY and SMNVEV (reference sequence). Trimming removed 6 bases from V and 2 bases from J; junction bases left unmatched: 8. CDR3 in DNA: TGTGCCAGCAGATCCGGGACTAGCTGGGCCTACAATGAGCAGTTCTTC. Protein sequence: CASRSGTSWAYNEQFF.

This clone came up a few times. The V call is TRBV5-4, the J call TRBJ2-5, with 8 bases identical to TRBD2. The CDR3 runs 14 residues. Germline lookup yields CDR1 SGHNT and CDR2 YYREEE (reference sequence). J was trimmed by 5 bases and V by 4 bases; bases with no gene match: 7. CDR3 region: CASSPGTREETQYF. In DNA form, the CDR3 reads TGTGCCAGCAGCCCCGGGACTAGGGAGGAGACCCAGTACTTC.

The rearrangement links TRBV18 to TRBJ2-2; no firm D call. Trimming stripped 5 bases from V and 5 bases from J, with 9 bases between. CDR3 length: 13 amino acids. Germline-derived CDR1 and CDR2 are KGHSH and LQKENI. CDR3 coding DNA: TGTGCCAGCTCATTCACGGAGACCGGGGAGCTGTTTTTT. Amino acids: CASSFTETGELFF.

As DNA, the CDR3 is TGTGCCAGCAGCTTGTCTCGGACAGTCACCTTC. Its protein is CASSLSRTVTF. The V and J genes are TRBV5-6 and TRBJ1-2, with a possible D match to TRBD1 (6 bases). The CDR3 runs to 11 residues. V was clipped by 1 base and J by 13 bases, with 11 bases between them. Per the germline V gene, CDR1 is SGHDT and CDR2 is YYEEEE.

This clone has just a few counts. The chain is built from TRBV29-1 and TRBJ2-5; TRBD1 is a possible D gene (5 bases). From germline, CDR1 is SQVTM and CDR2 ANQGSEA. The CDR3 spans 13 residues. V was shortened by 1 base and J by 6 bases, with 12 bases between the two germline ends. DNA of the CDR3: TGCAGCGTTGAAGCCCAGGGCGGAAAGACCCAGTACTTC. Amino acids: CSVEAQGGKTQYF.

This chain joins TRBV2 and TRBJ1-5; 9 bases line up with TRBD1. Germline CDR1 reads SNHLY; CDR2 reads FYNNEI. Unmatched junction bases numbered 3, after V lost 6 bases and J lost 3 bases. This CDR3 comprises 14 residues. The DNA of the CDR3 is TGTGCCAGCAGCGGGACAGGGTTCAATCAGCCCCAGCATTTT. Translation gives CASSGTGFNQPQHF.

About this clone: Other DNA sequences within the sample encode an identical CDR3. The genes are TRBV28 and TRBJ1-5; a possible D gene is TRBD1 (6 bases). The V end lost 3 bases, the J end lost 4 bases, and 13 bases lay between the germline ends. The CDR3 totals 15 residues. The germline V gene encodes CDR1 MDHEN and CDR2 SYDVKM. In DNA, the CDR3 is TGTGCCAGCAGTTTGGTACAGGGAGGGAATCAGCCCCAGCATTTT. The encoded protein is CASSLVQGGNQPQHF.

The genes are TRBV13 and TRBJ2-1; the D call may be TRBD1 or TRBD2 (5 bases each). Germline values: CDR1 PRHDT, CDR2 FYEKMQ (reference sequence). Trimming removed 4 bases from V and 9 bases from J, with 19 bases in between. This CDR3 is built from 15 residues. The CDR3 sequence: CASSSYRDAALEQFF. In nucleotides, the CDR3 is TGTGCCAGCAGCTCGTATAGGGACGCGGCTCTTGAGCAGTTCTTC.

This clone has more than one count but fewer than ten. This chain connects TRBV6-1 to TRBJ2-7, with D perhaps TRBD1 (5 bases). Germline loops: CDR1 MNHNS, CDR2 SASEGT. V lost 1 base, J lost 2 bases, and 9 bases lay in between. This CDR3 has 14 amino acids. CDR3 bases: TGTGCCAGCAGTGAAGGAGCCAGGGCCTACGAGCAGTACTTC. Translated, it gives CASSEGARAYEQYF.

The V call is TRBV28, the J call TRBJ2-5, with TRBD1 identical over 9 bases. The germline CDR1 and CDR2 sequences are MDHEN and SYDVKM. The CDR3 loop spans 15 amino acids. V lost 5 bases, J lost 3 bases, and 7 bases stayed unmatched. Here the CDR3 DNA reads TGTGCCAGCAGTGGAGCTGGGACAGGGAAAGAGACCCAGTACTTC. This encodes CASSGAGTGKETQYF.

The V gene is TRBV7-9, the J gene TRBJ2-3; 7 bases map to TRBD1. This CDR3 has 15 residues. The trim removed 5 bases at V and 0 bases at J, leaving 5 bases unmatched. Per the germline V gene, CDR1 is SEHNR and CDR2 is FQNEAQ (reference sequence). CDR3 sequence reads: CASSAGTASTDTQYF. The CDR3 bases are TGTGCCAGCAGCGCCGGGACAGCAAGCACAGATACGCAGTATTTT. Complete variable domain (other parts from reference TRBV7-9 and TRBJ2-3): DTGVSQNPRHKITKRGQNVTFRCDPISEHNRLYWYRQTLGQGPEFLTYFQNEAQLEKSRLLSDRFSAERPKGSFSTLEIQRTEQGDSAMYLCASSAGTASTDTQYFGPGTRLTVL.

This clone was seen a few times. The identical CDR3 is also encoded by other nucleotide sequences in the sample. The chain employs TRBV13 and TRBJ1-2; 7 bases line up with TRBD1. This CDR3 region has 13 residues. The J segment lost 2 bases and the V segment lost 4 bases, leaving 1 base of the junction unmatched. Germline values: CDR1 PRHDT, CDR2 FYEKMQ (reference sequence). The CDR3 loop is CASSSTGNYGYTF. CDR3 coding DNA: TGTGCCAGCAGCTCGACAGGGAACTATGGCTACACCTTC.

This clone was found a few times. This rearrangement joins TRBV7-9 to TRBJ1-3; tentative D call: TRBD1 (5 bases). The CDR3 has 16 residues. Germline values: CDR1 SEHNR, CDR2 FQNEAQ (reference sequence). Trimming cost V 2 bases and J 4 bases, with 15 bases left between them. CDR3 nucleotides: TGTGCCAGCAGCTTAAGGGACGGCAGGGCCGGAAACACCATATATTTT. As protein: CASSLRDGRAGNTIYF.

The V gene is TRBV5-1, the J gene TRBJ2-1, with TRBD2 matching over 11 bases. The V and J ends lost 2 bases and 7 bases, in that order; junction bases with no gene match: 5. Germline CDR1 and CDR2: SGHRS and YFSETQ. This CDR3 spans 15 amino acids. CDR3 region: CASSLLAGGANEQFF. The DNA for the CDR3 is TGCGCCAGCAGCTTATTAGCGGGAGGGGCTAATGAGCAGTTCTTC.

This sequence joins TRBV6-5 and TRBJ2-7; TRBD2 aligns across 7 bases. CDR1 MNHEY and CDR2 SVGAGI come from the germline V gene. The CDR3 is made up of 14 amino acids. V shed 4 bases, J shed 6 bases, and the junction held 9 bases outside the gene matches. This chain's CDR3 is CASSFTLGRAEQYF. Written as DNA, the CDR3 is TGTGCCAGCAGTTTCACCCTTGGGAGGGCCGAGCAGTACTTC.

This clone was seen only a few times. The chain has TRBV5-6 and TRBJ2-3; 8 bases align to TRBD2. The CDR3 consists of 13 residues. CDR1 and CDR2 from the germline V gene are SGHDT and YYEEEE. V shed 2 bases, J shed 10 bases, and the junction held 6 bases outside the gene matches. CDR3 sequence (DNA): TGTGCCAGCAGCTTAGAGCGGGAGAGTGCGCAGTATTTT. It translates to CASSLERESAQYF. The whole variable domain, remainder taken from reference TRBV5-6 and TRBJ2-3, is DAGVTQSPTHLIKTRGQQVTLRCSPKSGHDTVSWYQQALGQGPQFIFQYYEEEERQRGNFPDRFSGHQFPNYSSELNVNALLLGDSALYLCASSLERESAQYFGPGTRLTVL.

The chain couples TRBV2 to TRBJ2-1; D remains unclear. The CDR3 runs 15 residues. Germline-derived CDR1 and CDR2 are SNHLY and FYNNEI. V gave up 2 bases and J gave up 8 bases, with 16 bases separating them. CDR3 loop: CASSERAAGTDEQFF. CDR3 bases: TGTGCCAGCAGTGAACGGGCCGCCGGCACGGATGAGCAGTTCTTC.

The chain carries TRBV11-1 and TRBJ1-1; no clear D gene. The CDR3 runs 13 residues. Germline assignment: CDR1 SGHAT and CDR2 FQDESV (reference sequence). The V gene lost 5 bases and the J gene lost 1 base, with 8 bases spanning the gap. CDR3 nucleotides: TGTGCCAGCAGCGGTCAGACGAACACTGAAGCTTTCTTT. Translation: CASSGQTNTEAFF.

The chain carries TRBV2 and TRBJ2-2; D is possibly TRBD2 (5 bases). Trimming pared 0 bases from V and 3 bases from J, leaving 8 bases between. Germline CDR1 reads SNHLY; CDR2 reads FYNNEI. The CDR3 contains 15 residues. CDR3 bases: TGTGCCAGCAGTGAAGCGGGAGTTCACACCGGGGAGCTGTTTTTT. This gives the protein CASSEAGVHTGELFF.

A word on this clone: The same CDR3 also results from other DNA sequences found in this sample. The V gene is TRBV7-9, the J gene TRBJ2-7; 7 nucleotides line up with TRBD2. V shed 5 bases and J 7 bases; nucleotides not matched to a gene: 2. The CDR3 sequence is 11 residues long. Germline CDR1 SEHNR, CDR2 FQNEAQ (reference sequence). CDR3 protein: CASSPGGEQYF. The CDR3 bases are TGTGCCAGCAGCCCCGGGGGGGAGCAGTACTTC.

The chain carries TRBV25-1 and TRBJ1-1; D call uncertain. Germline CDR1 and CDR2: MGHDK and SYGVNS. With 3 bases removed from V and 3 bases from J, the gap between germline ends came to 8 bases. This CDR3 spans 13 amino acids. CDR3 sequence (DNA): TGTGCCAGCAGTGACGTGGGAGACACTGAAGCTTTCTTT. This codes for CASSDVGDTEAFF.